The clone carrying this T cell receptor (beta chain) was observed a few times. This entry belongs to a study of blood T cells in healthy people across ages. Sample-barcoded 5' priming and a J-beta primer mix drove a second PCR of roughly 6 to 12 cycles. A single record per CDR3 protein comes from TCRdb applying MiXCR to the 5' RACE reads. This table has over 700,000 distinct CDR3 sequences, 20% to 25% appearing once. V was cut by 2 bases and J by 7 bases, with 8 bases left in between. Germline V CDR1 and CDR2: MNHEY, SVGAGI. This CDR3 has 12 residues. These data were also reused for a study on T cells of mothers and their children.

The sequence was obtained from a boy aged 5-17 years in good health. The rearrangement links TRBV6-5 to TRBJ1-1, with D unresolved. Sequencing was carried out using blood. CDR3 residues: CASSYGGREAFF. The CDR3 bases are TGTGCCAGCAGTTACGGCGGCCGTGAAGCTTTCTTT.